This entry is about one TCR beta chain. Its antigen remains unknown. The sort gate was single viable CD3+CD4+CD8-CD45RO+ cells for memory CD4+ T cells. Sequencing used immunoSEQ multiplex PCR; TCRdb keeps in-frame clones, though not all of them. The data show 58,000 or so clones, 70% to 85% seen once. This record belongs to a study of memory CD4+ T cells and cytomegalovirus serostatus. Study at large: Donors were healthy Belgian adults, fewer than ten CMV seropositive and roughly 25 seronegative. Study results and caveats: Of 150 to 200 reported CMV TCRbeta sequences, about 67 were found in memory CD4+ repertoires.

The CDR3 loop spans 14 amino acids. Per the germline V gene, CDR1 is LGHNT and CDR2 is FRNRAP. J lost 5 bases, V lost 7 bases, and 8 bases had no gene match. This sequence joins TRBV12-5 and TRBJ2-4; 7 nucleotides match TRBD2. The sample was memory CD4+ T cells from blood. The source is an adult in good health and CMV-seropositive. The CDR3, as DNA: TGTGCTAGTGCCGGGACGGGAGGTGAAAACATTCAGTACTTC. Amino acid sequence: CASAGTGGENIQYF.